The 6 T cell receptor beta chains listed next were all sequenced from one sample in a study of CD8 T cells in ankylosing spondylitis. Study findings and constraints: For ankylosing spondylitis blood, a TCR beta motif of about eight highly homologous variants appeared characteristic.

TCRdb called the 5' RACE reads again in MiXCR, with one record for every CDR3 protein. The sample records more than 600,000 distinct CDR3 sequences, roughly 19% being singletons. These receptors' antigens are unknown. The sample was blood, either unsorted or a sorted T cell fraction (not recorded which). The receptors were gathered from a male donor with ankylosing spondylitis.

This clonotype was observed a few times. CDR3 region: CASSLSFRAAEPNTGELFF. The CDR3 DNA follows: TGTGCCAGCAGCTTAAGCTTCCGAGCCGCGGAACCGAACACCGGGGAGCTGTTTTTT. The V gene is TRBV7-6, the J gene TRBJ2-2; no firm D call. The germline V gene encodes CDR1 SGHVS and CDR2 FNYEAQ. V dropped 2 bases and J dropped 0 bases, with 19 bases sitting between them. This CDR3 has 19 residues.

V is TRBV20-1 and J is TRBJ2-5, with D uncertain. The V and J ends lost 0 bases and 4 bases respectively, with 9 bases between them. CDR3 length: 13 amino acids. Germline CDR1 DFQATT, CDR2 SNEGSKA (reference sequence). CDR3 loop: CSAREGSGETQYF. The CDR3 bases are TGCAGTGCTAGAGAGGGAAGTGGAGAGACCCAGTACTTC.

In this sample, this clonotype turned up many times. V gene TRBV5-1 combines with J gene TRBJ2-6; 8 bases align to TRBD1. The CDR3 is 16 residues long. Germline CDR1 is SGHRS and CDR2 is YFSETQ. Trimming at V came to 6 bases and at J to 0 bases, leaving 5 bases not matched to a gene. CDR3 nucleotides: TGCGCCAGCACCCGGACAGGGTCCTCTGGGGCCAACGTCCTGACTTTC. Translation gives CASTRTGSSGANVLTF.

The chain is built from TRBV6-2 or TRBV6-3 and TRBJ1-6, with D perhaps TRBD1 (6 bases). Germline V gene lookup returns CDR1 MNHEY and CDR2 SVGEGT. The CDR3 has 15 amino acids. Between the trimmed V and J ends, which lost 2 bases and 9 bases, there was a span of 14 bases. CDR3 DNA: TGTGCCAGCAGTTACGGGCAGGGGTTAGGTTCACCCCTCCACTTT. Its translation: CASSYGQGLGSPLHF.

This clonotype was seen repeatedly, ten times or more. The chain carries TRBV28 and TRBJ2-3; no definite D call. V dropped 3 bases and J dropped 1 base, with 5 bases sitting between them. There are 13 residues in the CDR3. The germline V gene encodes CDR1 MDHEN and CDR2 SYDVKM. CDR3 loop: CASSFPGTDTQYF. CDR3 coding DNA: TGTGCCAGCAGTTTCCCAGGCACAGATACGCAGTATTTT.

This clonotype was recorded at least ten times. The chain uses TRBV25-1 and TRBJ1-1, with D possibly matching TRBD1 (5 bases). The CDR3 extends over 14 amino acids. The germline CDR1 and CDR2 sequences are MGHDK and SYGVNS. The ends were cut back, 2 bases at V and 3 bases at J, with 10 bases in the middle. The CDR3 is CASSEQGGDTEAFF. For the CDR3, the DNA is TGTGCCAGCAGTGAACAAGGAGGGGACACTGAAGCTTTCTTT. The whole variable domain, filled in from reference TRBV25-1 and TRBJ1-1, reads EADIYQTPRYLVIGTGKKITLECSQTMGHDKMYWYQQDPGMELHLIHYSYGVNSTEKGDLSSESTVSRIRTEHFPLTLESARPSHTSQYLCASSEQGGDTEAFFGQGTRLTVV.